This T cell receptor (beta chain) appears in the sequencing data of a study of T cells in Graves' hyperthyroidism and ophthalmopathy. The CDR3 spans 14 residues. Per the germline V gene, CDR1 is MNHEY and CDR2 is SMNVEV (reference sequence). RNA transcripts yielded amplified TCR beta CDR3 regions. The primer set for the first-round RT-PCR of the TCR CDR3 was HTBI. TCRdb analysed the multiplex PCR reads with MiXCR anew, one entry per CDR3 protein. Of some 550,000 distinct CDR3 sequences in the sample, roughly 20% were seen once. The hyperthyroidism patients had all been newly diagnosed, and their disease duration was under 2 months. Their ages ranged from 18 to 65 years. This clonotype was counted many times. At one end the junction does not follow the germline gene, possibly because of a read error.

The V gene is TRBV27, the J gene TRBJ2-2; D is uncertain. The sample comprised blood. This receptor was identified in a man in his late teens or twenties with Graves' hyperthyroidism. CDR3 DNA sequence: TGTGCCAGCAGTTTCCAAGTGAACACCGGAGAGCTGTTTTTT. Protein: CASSFQVNTGELFF.